This record looks at one TCR beta chain sequence and its context. Germline V CDR1 and CDR2: SGHNT, YENEEA. CDR3 length equals 15 residues. V shed 5 bases, J shed 6 bases, and the junction held 11 bases outside the gene matches. In the PCR, 60 Vbeta and 13 Jbeta primers were used. Produced via immunoSEQ multiplex PCR; TCRdb's table is partial and in-frame only. The sample yields 150,000 to 180,000 clones, over 60% seen once. The entry originates in a study of cytomegalovirus exposure and HLA in healthy donors. The chain is built from TRBV11-3 and TRBJ2-7; TRBD1 matches at 9 bases. Source material: PBMCs. This clonotype was sampled from a woman aged 40 to 50 in good health and CMV-seronegative. DNA of the CDR3: TGTGCCAGCAGCCCAGGACAGGGGACCGTCCGCGAGCAGTACTTC. Translating it yields CASSPGQGTVREQYF. Variable domain in full (rest from reference TRBV11-3 and TRBJ2-7): EAGVVQSPRYKIIEKKQPVAFWCNPISGHNTLYWYLQNLGQGPELLIRYENEEAVDDSQLPKDRFSAERLKGVDSTLKIQPAELGDSAVYLCASSPGQGTVREQYFGPGTRLTVT.